The 18 T cell receptor beta chains listed next were all sequenced from one sample in a study of blood T cell repertoires in COVID-19. Profiling relied on immunoSEQ multiplex PCR, and the TCRdb table lists in-frame clones only, not all of them. The sample lists 360,000 or so clones; under 85% were seen once. The sequenced sample was PBMCs or T cells enriched from blood (not recorded which). These receptors came from a woman aged 50 to 60 who had recovered from COVID-19.

The chain's CDR3 is CASSLRGAFGNTIYF. CDR3 bases: TGTGCCAGCAGTTTACGGGGGGCATTTGGAAACACCATATATTTT. The chain joins TRBV28 to TRBJ1-3; TRBD1 is a possible D gene (6 bases). This CDR3 has 15 residues. The germline V and J ends were trimmed by 2 bases and 3 bases, with 11 bases remaining between them. Germline CDR1 and CDR2: MDHEN and SYDVKM.

The sample holds a few counts of this clone. J is TRBJ1-1 and V is TRBV7-9, with D perhaps TRBD1 (5 bases). CDR1 and CDR2 from the germline V gene are SEHNR and FQNEAQ (reference sequence). V was pared by 3 bases and J by 8 bases, with 13 bases between. The CDR3 has 13 residues. As DNA, the CDR3 is TGTGCCAGCAGCTTGTTCGGGCAGGGAGAAGCTTTCTTT. This codes for CASSLFGQGEAFF.

CDR3 DNA sequence: TGTGCCAGCAGTTTATTTTGGGGGGACACTGAAGCTTTCTTT. This translates into CASSLFWGDTEAFF. The chain couples TRBV28 to TRBJ1-1; a possible D gene is TRBD1 (5 bases). CDR1 MDHEN and CDR2 SYDVKM come from the germline V gene. V lost 1 base and J lost 3, with 9 bases in between. The CDR3 covers 14 residues.

This chain links TRBV19 with TRBJ2-1; unclear D gene. This CDR3 contains 13 residues. Trimming left V 3 bases short and J 5 bases short, with 8 bases between. CDR1 is LNHDA and CDR2 is SQIVND in the germline V gene (reference sequence). CDR3 residues: CASSIATHNEQFF. CDR3 DNA: TGTGCCAGTAGTATCGCTACCCACAATGAGCAGTTCTTC.

This clone appeared a single time. The chain combines TRBV30 with TRBJ1-4; a weak D match, TRBD1 (5 bases). Deletions cut 3 bases from V and 8 bases from J, with 13 bases between. CDR1 and CDR2 from the germline V gene are GTSNPN and SVGIG (reference sequence). This CDR3 is 13 amino acids long. In nucleotides, the CDR3 is TGTGCCTGGAGGGGAGGGGTTTGGGAAAAACTGTTTTTT. Its protein product is CAWRGGVWEKLFF.

The CDR3 spells CASTRGAHGYTF. Written as DNA, the CDR3 is TGTGCCAGCACCCGGGGGGCACATGGCTACACCTTC. The rearrangement uses TRBV12-3 or TRBV12-4 and TRBJ1-2, with a weak D call TRBD1 (6 bases). Trimming left V 7 bases short and J 6 bases short, with 12 bases between. The CDR3 has 12 amino acids.

This chain connects TRBV19 to TRBJ2-1; 7 nucleotides line up with TRBD2. J gave up 7 bases and V 6 bases, and 0 bases lay outside the gene matches. The CDR3 has 11 residues. Germline values: CDR1 LNHDA, CDR2 SQIVND (reference sequence). The CDR3 nucleotides are TGTGCCAGTAGACTAGCGAATGAGCAGTTCTTC. Protein product: CASRLANEQFF. The entire variable domain, with the rest obtained from reference TRBV19 and TRBJ2-1, is as follows: DGGITQSPKYLFRKEGQNVTLSCEQNLNHDAMYWYRQDPGQGLRLIYYSQIVNDFQKGDIAEGYSVSREKKESFPLTVTSAQKNPTAFYLCASRLANEQFFGPGTRLTVL.

The chain employs TRBV5-6 and TRBJ1-6; weak D call: TRBD1 (5 bases). Germline V gives CDR1 SGHDT, CDR2 YYEEEE. This CDR3 contains 14 residues. Deletions cut 0 bases from V and 9 bases from J, with 10 bases between. For the CDR3, the DNA is TGTGCCAGCAGCTTGGACAGGCTAGGTTCACCCCTCCACTTT. Protein product: CASSLDRLGSPLHF. The complete variable domain, with remaining parts taken from reference TRBV5-6 and TRBJ1-6, reads DAGVTQSPTHLIKTRGQQVTLRCSPKSGHDTVSWYQQALGQGPQFIFQYYEEEERQRGNFPDRFSGHQFPNYSSELNVNALLLGDSALYLCASSLDRLGSPLHFGNGTRLTVT.

The rearrangement joins TRBV5-1 to TRBJ1-6; 9 positions agree with TRBD1. Germline CDR1 SGHRS, CDR2 YFSETQ. CDR3 size: 16 residues. V shed 0 bases, J shed 10 bases, and the junction held 8 bases outside the gene matches. The CDR3 sequence is CASSLGSTGGGSPLHF. The CDR3 DNA reads TGCGCCAGCAGCTTGGGAAGTACAGGGGGCGGATCACCCCTCCACTTT.

This clone turned up a few times. Different DNA sequences within this sample yield the same CDR3. This rearrangement joins TRBV29-1 to TRBJ2-2; possibly TRBD2 for D (5 bases). The CDR3 is 13 residues long. Germline CDR1 reads SQVTM; CDR2 reads ANQGSEA. The V gene lost 7 bases and the J gene lost 4 bases, with 13 bases spanning the gap. The CDR3 is CSAGGRGTGELFF. In DNA, the CDR3 is TGCAGCGCCGGCGGCCGGGGCACCGGGGAGCTGTTTTTT.

This clone has just a few counts. The chain is built from TRBV18 and TRBJ2-3; TRBD2 aligns across 11 bases. CDR1 and CDR2 (germline): KGHSH, LQKENI. The CDR3 spans 16 residues. The V and J ends lost 5 bases and 1 base, in that order; junction bases with no gene match: 5. The CDR3 DNA sequence: TGTGCCAGCTCAGCCTCACTAGCGGGGGGCACAGATACGCAGTATTTT. Translation gives CASSASLAGGTDTQYF.

This chain uses TRBV16 with TRBJ1-1; perhaps TRBD1 as D (5 bases). Germline V lookup: CDR1 KGHSY, CDR2 FQNENV. The CDR3 contains 15 residues. V shed 1 base and J shed 4 bases, with 13 bases lying between them. The CDR3 spells CASSQYVGATTEAFF. In DNA form, the CDR3 reads TGTGCCAGCAGCCAATACGTAGGGGCAACCACTGAAGCTTTCTTT. Full variable domain (remainder filled in from reference TRBV16 and TRBJ1-1): GEEVAQTPKHLVRGEGQKAKLYCAPIKGHSYVFWYQQVLKNEFKFLISFQNENVFDETGMPKERFSAKCLPNSPCSLEIQATKLEDSAVYFCASSQYVGATTEAFFGQGTRLTVV.

This clone has just a few counts. This rearrangement joins TRBV19 to TRBJ2-5, with 7 nucleotides matching TRBD2. Germline-derived CDR1 and CDR2 are LNHDA and SQIVND (reference sequence). CDR3 size: 11 residues. After removal of 9 bases from V and 3 bases from J, the junction contained 1 base not matched to a gene. The CDR3 DNA reads TGTGCCAGCCGGGGGGAAGAGACCCAGTACTTC. Protein: CASRGEETQYF.

V gene TRBV19 combines with J gene TRBJ1-5, with 7 bases fitting TRBD1. The CDR3 length is 14 residues. Germline trimming cut 4 bases from V and 5 bases from J; bases unmatched to any gene: 5. Germline CDR1 LNHDA, CDR2 SQIVND (reference sequence). CDR3 sequence: CASSTIDRDQPQHF. CDR3 DNA sequence: TGTGCCAGTAGTACGATCGACAGGGATCAGCCCCAGCATTTT.

The chain recombines TRBV18 with TRBJ1-3; weak D call: TRBD1 (6 bases). The CDR3 length is 15 residues. V lost 2 bases and J 0 bases, leaving 8 bases between the germline ends. Germline V gene lookup returns CDR1 KGHSH and CDR2 LQKENI. The DNA for the CDR3 is TGTGCCAGCTCACCAGGACAGAGCTCTGGAAACACCATATATTTT. Protein: CASSPGQSSGNTIYF.

This CDR3 reads CATSKDRGPYEQYF. CDR3 DNA sequence: TGTGCCACCAGCAAAGACAGGGGGCCCTACGAGCAGTACTTC. The V gene is TRBV15, the J gene TRBJ2-7, with 10 bases identical to TRBD1. CDR1 and CDR2 from the germline V gene are LNHNV and YYDKDF (reference sequence). With 4 bases clipped from V and 2 bases from J, the junction kept 2 bases outside the gene matches. This CDR3 spans 14 amino acids.

The chain has TRBV19 and TRBJ2-7; D not certain. CDR1 and CDR2 from the germline V gene are LNHDA and SQIVND (reference sequence). This CDR3 is built from 14 residues. V was pared by 3 bases and J by 6 bases, with 15 bases between. The CDR3: CASSMVTEPGEQYF. Here the CDR3 DNA reads TGTGCCAGTAGTATGGTAACCGAACCGGGCGAGCAGTACTTC.

The V and J genes are TRBV2 and TRBJ2-7; 11 nucleotides match TRBD1. The germline gives CDR1 SNHLY, CDR2 FYNNEI. CDR3 length: 15 residues. J was trimmed by 1 base and V by 7 bases; bases with no gene match: 6. CDR3 residues: CASTPGQGVSYEQYF. CDR3 DNA: TGTGCCAGCACCCCGGGACAGGGGGTTTCCTACGAGCAGTACTTC.